This T cell receptor (beta chain) was recorded in a study of Ad26.COV2.S vaccination and SARS-CoV-2 variants. Study results and caveats: The study found similar non-spike TCR breadth in vaccine and placebo recipients. Reportedly, after vaccination the spike-specific CD8+ and CD4+ T cell responses displayed substantial breadth. In TCR breadth and depth analyses, total T cell responses may have been underestimated.

TCRdb keeps only in-frame clones here, not all; method: immunoSEQ multiplex PCR. The data show tens of thousands of clones, about 80% seen once. The CDR3 totals 15 residues. V dropped 3 bases and J dropped 1 base, with 9 bases sitting between them. Germline lookup yields CDR1 SGHTA and CDR2 FQGTGA. Note on this clone: Its antigen remains unknown.

The V gene is TRBV7-3, the J gene TRBJ2-2; maybe TRBD1 (6 bases). The input for sequencing was peripheral blood, taken after recovery from COVID-19. The receptor comes from a human donor who had recovered from COVID-19. CDR3: CASSLNRENTGELFF. The CDR3 DNA reads TGTGCCAGCAGCTTGAACAGGGAGAACACCGGGGAGCTGTTTTTT.